A selection of T cell receptor beta chains follows, all from one sample in a study of OX40 agonist ivuxolimab in advanced cancers. The table came from immunoSEQ multiplex PCR; TCRdb's copy has only in-frame clones and leaves some out. The sample has around 68,000 clones; approximately 84% are singletons. The specimen comprised CD4+ or CD8+ T cells sorted from blood, sampled in a trial of the OX40 agonist ivuxolimab. The receptors shown here come from an adult with an advanced solid tumor such as melanoma, head and neck, liver or kidney cancer. CDR3s include the opening cysteine and the closing phenylalanine or tryptophan.

j_call | v_call | cdr3_aa
TRBJ2-1 | TRBV11-2 | CASSNRGNEQFF
TRBJ1-4 | TRBV6-6 | CASTAARGQGNEKLFF
TRBJ2-5 | TRBV9 | CASSVGRGSRETQYF
TRBJ1-2 | TRBV6-5 | CASSLATGAGGYTF
TRBJ2-7 | TRBV28 | CASSFQNSRYF
TRBJ2-2 | TRBV6-4 | CATKQLAGQGTGELFF
TRBJ1-3 | TRBV21-1 | CASSKSVGGWGSGNTIYF
TRBJ2-2 | TRBV27 | CASTADSNTGELFF
TRBJ2-7 | TRBV4-2 | CASSQEREGWYEQYF
TRBJ2-3 | TRBV6-5 | CASSPRPDTQYF
TRBJ2-5 | TRBV2 | CASTGLSGETQYF
TRBJ2-3 | TRBV5-6 | CASSLGRNTQYF
TRBJ2-2 | TRBV28 | CASYRDDTGELFF
TRBJ2-1 | TRBV12-5 | CASASGTTYNEQFF
NA | TRBV28 | CASSFFGRAYEQYF
TRBJ2-1 | TRBV11-2 | CASSFVSVGTSGSDEQFF
TRBJ2-5 | TRBV11-2 | CASSLGLALETQYF
TRBJ2-3 | TRBV10-3 | CAISEPLETDTQYF
TRBJ2-1 | TRBV6-1 | CASSEAGGVYNEQFF
TRBJ2-3 | TRBV28 | CASSHPTTLAQYF
TRBJ2-7 | TRBV7-4 | CASSYGTGSFNEQYF
TRBJ1-6 | TRBV19 | CASSMGQGFSPLHF
TRBJ2-6 | TRBV6-5 | CASGYRGSGANVLTF
TRBJ2-7 | TRBV19 | CASSPGLAGVHEQYF
TRBJ2-2 | TRBV5-1 | CASSLMASPNTGELFF
TRBJ1-1 | TRBV10-3 | CASGTGGPNTEAFF
TRBJ2-4 | TRBV2 | CASSASAVSKNIQYF
TRBJ2-2 | TRBV5-1 | CASSLTGYTGELFF
TRBJ1-4 | TRBV28 | CASSFFPTGRIRSNEKLFF